Shown below are 14 T cell receptor beta chains from a single sample sequenced in a study of Ad26.COV2.S vaccination and SARS-CoV-2 variants. Treatment of the sample: over 15 received Ad26.COV2.S at low or high dose, single or two shots; 5 received placebo; per-sample allocation not given. Sample collection was performed on day 63 after the first vaccine or placebo injection. The repertoire was sequenced with immunoSEQ multiplex PCR; TCRdb's copy has only in-frame clones and lacks some. The table records under 550,000 clones, around nine tenths of them present only once. The sample consisted of peripheral blood, taken in a trial of Ad26.COV2.S vaccine versus placebo. The origin of the receptors is a person aged 18-60 years who received the Ad26.COV2.S COVID-19 vaccine or a placebo.

This chain connects TRBV9 to TRBJ2-7; TRBD1 matches at 9 bases. The CDR3 is 11 amino acids. J was trimmed by 12 bases and V by 5 bases; bases with no gene match: 6. Looked up from germline, CDR1 is SGDLS and CDR2 is YYNGEE. CDR3 residues: CASSGTGGTYF. The CDR3 nucleotides are TGTGCCAGCAGTGGAACAGGGGGCACGTACTTC.

This clone was seen once. This chain uses TRBV18 with TRBJ1-5; D unclear. Germline V CDR1 and CDR2: KGHSH, LQKENI. The length of the CDR3 is 14 residues. Trimming stripped 3 bases from V and 5 bases from J, with 11 bases between. CDR3 amino acids: CASSPKNSYQPQHF. CDR3 sequence (DNA): TGTGCCAGCTCACCTAAGAACTCTTATCAGCCCCAGCATTTT. The whole variable domain, remainder taken from reference TRBV18 and TRBJ1-5, is NAGVMQNPRHLVRRRGQEARLRCSPMKGHSHVYWYRQLPEEGLKFMVYLQKENIIDESGMPKERFSAEFPKEGPSILRIQQVVRGDSAAYFCASSPKNSYQPQHFGDGTRLSIL.

The rearrangement uses TRBV5-8 and TRBJ2-1; 9 positions match TRBD2. This CDR3 is 19 amino acids long. The germline CDR1 and CDR2 sequences are SGHTS and YDEGEE. V lost 1 base, J lost 4 bases, and 15 bases stayed unmatched. The CDR3 is CASSLYRRGRAIEYNEQFF. In DNA form, the CDR3 reads TGTGCCAGCAGCTTGTACCGTCGCGGGAGGGCCATCGAGTACAATGAGCAGTTCTTC.

J is TRBJ2-7 and V is TRBV4-3, with 8 bases identical to TRBD1. This CDR3 region has 13 residues. V shed 8 bases and J 6 bases; nucleotides not matched to a gene: 9. The germline V gene encodes CDR1 LGHNA and CDR2 YSLEER. The CDR3 DNA follows: TGCGCCAGCTCTACCTACAGGGGGTCCGAGCAGTACTTC. It encodes CASSTYRGSEQYF.

This chain joins TRBV6-5 and TRBJ2-1; no reliable D call. CDR1 MNHEY and CDR2 SVGAGI come from the germline V gene. The V end lost 8 bases, the J end lost 0 bases, and 8 bases lay between the germline ends. The CDR3 totals 13 residues. CDR3 amino acids: CASRTASYNEQFF. CDR3 bases: TGTGCCAGCCGAACGGCCTCCTACAATGAGCAGTTCTTC.

The V and J genes are TRBV5-4 and TRBJ2-2; 7 bases line up with TRBD2. CDR1 and CDR2 from the germline V gene are SGHNT and YYREEE (reference sequence). The CDR3 spans 17 residues. The trim removed 4 bases at V and 3 bases at J, leaving 12 bases unmatched. The CDR3 DNA reads as TGTGCCAGCAGCCCCCTGGGTGGGAGGGTTCACACCGGGGAGCTGTTTTTT. This sequence encodes CASSPLGGRVHTGELFF.

This chain links TRBV5-4 with TRBJ2-3; tentative D call: TRBD2 (6 bases). CDR3 length: 15 amino acids. The V gene lost 0 bases and the J gene lost 1 base, with 9 bases spanning the gap. CDR1 is SGHNT and CDR2 is YYREEE in the germline V gene (reference sequence). Written as DNA, the CDR3 is TGTGCCAGCAGCTTGGCTATAGCGGGCACAGATACGCAGTATTTT. Encoded protein: CASSLAIAGTDTQYF. The variable domain in full, completed from reference TRBV5-4 and TRBJ2-3, reads ETGVTQSPTHLIKTRGQQVTLRCSSQSGHNTVSWYQQALGQGPQFIFQYYREEENGRGNFPPRFSGLQFPNYSSELNVNALELDDSALYLCASSLAIAGTDTQYFGPGTRLTVL.

Of note for this clone: This may come from a read error, since a much larger clone is one base off. This sample includes further DNA sequences coding for the same CDR3. The V call is TRBV7-9, the J call TRBJ1-1, with D tentatively TRBD1 (5 bases). The CDR3 is made up of 13 amino acids. Trimming removed 4 bases from V and 1 base from J, with 7 bases in between. Per germline, CDR1 SEHNR and CDR2 FQNEAQ (reference sequence). In DNA form, the CDR3 reads TGTGCCAGCAGCTCGACAGAGAACACTGAAGCTTTCTTT. This gives the protein CASSSTENTEAFF.

The chain employs TRBV6-2 or TRBV6-3 and TRBJ1-5; a possible D gene is TRBD1 (5 bases). With 4 bases removed from V and 0 bases from J, the gap between germline ends came to 10 bases. CDR1 is MNHEY and CDR2 is SVGEGT in the germline V gene. The CDR3 has 15 amino acids. The CDR3 loop reads CASSSGGYSNQPQHF. CDR3 DNA: TGTGCCAGCAGTTCCGGGGGATATAGCAATCAGCCCCAGCATTTT.

The rearrangement links TRBV2 to TRBJ1-4; D unresolved. Germline CDR1 SNHLY, CDR2 FYNNEI. Trimming pared 1 base from V and 7 bases from J, leaving 13 bases between. The CDR3 covers 15 residues. CDR3 amino acids: CASSEGQGMGEKLFF. CDR3 bases: TGTGCCAGCAGTGAAGGGCAAGGGATGGGTGAAAAACTGTTTTTT.

This clone was seen a few times. This chain uses TRBV25-1 with TRBJ1-3, with 8 bases lining up with TRBD1. This CDR3 is built from 14 residues. With V trimmed by 2 bases and J by 5 bases, 2 bases remained unmatched. CDR1 MGHDK and CDR2 SYGVNS come from the germline V gene. The CDR3 reads CASSEPGGRNTIYF. In DNA form, the CDR3 reads TGTGCCAGCAGTGAACCAGGGGGCAGAAACACCATATATTTT.

The chain has TRBV19 and TRBJ1-2; D gene ambiguous. Trimming shortened V by 5 bases and J by 5 bases, and 9 bases separated the two germline ends. Germline V gene data show CDR1 as LNHDA and CDR2 as SQIVND (reference sequence). The CDR3 extends over 12 amino acids. DNA for the CDR3: TGTGCCAGTAGTTTACGGTCGTATGGCTACACCTTC. Translation: CASSLRSYGYTF. Full variable domain (missing parts from reference TRBV19 and TRBJ1-2): DGGITQSPKYLFRKEGQNVTLSCEQNLNHDAMYWYRQDPGQGLRLIYYSQIVNDFQKGDIAEGYSVSREKKESFPLTVTSAQKNPTAFYLCASSLRSYGYTFGSGTRLTVV.

The chain links TRBV5-4 to TRBJ2-2, with 8 bases lining up with TRBD2. Trimming took 4 bases from V and 7 from J; bases not matched to a gene: 6. In germline, CDR1 is SGHNT, CDR2 YYREEE (reference sequence). CDR3 size: 14 residues. CDR3 residues: CASSRGGAGGELFF. As DNA, the CDR3 is TGTGCCAGCAGCCGGGGGGGGGCCGGCGGGGAGCTGTTTTTT.

The V gene is TRBV7-9, the J gene TRBJ2-1; 10 nucleotides match TRBD2. V shed 5 bases and J 4 bases; nucleotides not matched to a gene: 5. CDR3 length: 15 amino acids. Germline V gives CDR1 SEHNR, CDR2 FQNEAQ (reference sequence). This CDR3 is CASSPGTSAYNEQFF. The CDR3 nucleotides read TGTGCCAGCAGCCCCGGGACTAGCGCTTACAATGAGCAGTTCTTC.